This entry describes one T cell receptor beta chain. Its specificity is unknown. CDR3 length equals 14 residues. Germline CDR1 is MNHEY and CDR2 is SVGEGT. After removal of 6 bases from V and 5 bases from J, the junction contained 5 bases not matched to a gene. Using its own MiXCR run on the 5' RACE reads, TCRdb lists one record per CDR3 protein. The table shows hundreds of thousands of distinct CDR3 sequences, with 15% to 20% occurring only once. This entry comes from a study of identical twins. Study-level findings and limits: Twins shared out-of-frame alpha sequences with excess low generation probability.

This same sample was also part of a study on T cells expressing NK-cell markers. That source reports: Several donors showed dominant NKG2C+ clonotypes comprising roughly 1.0-7.0% of their CD8+ T cells.

The receptor comes from a woman aged 18-35 years in good health. V usage is TRBV6-2 or TRBV6-3 and J usage is TRBJ2-5; 11 bases are a match to TRBD1. Source material: PBMCs. As DNA, the CDR3 is TGTGCCAGCAGGCGTGGACAGGGGGCTGAGACCCAGTACTTC. Encoded protein: CASRRGQGAETQYF.